This T cell receptor beta chain is drawn from a study of shared T cell receptors in the human thymus (dated by TCRdb to 2020 to 2023). About the full investigation: The study examined how the human thymus generates shared, self-reactive T-cell receptor alpha chains.

This clone has only one observation. This receptor's antigen is unknown. Per-base qualities were not stored, and no clone one base away is much larger. The junction shows trimming of 1 base on V and 3 bases on J, plus 22 bases between the germline ends. The germline V gene encodes CDR1 GTSNPN and CDR2 SVGIG (reference sequence). From its cysteine to its phenylalanine, the CDR3 spans 18 amino acids. The DNA shown is the 54-base CDR3, in frame from base 1. Libraries were built with the immunoSEQ multiplex PCR assay. As stored in TCRdb, this immuneACCESS dataset retains in-frame rearrangements with V and J assigned. A fraction of the clones does not appear; measured against another copy, unresolved V genes explain less than half of the discrepancy, and the remainder lacks a known reason. A total of around 730,000 clones appear in this sample, approximately 85% of them only once. In total, the top ten clones hold around 0.0094% of the sample.

This sample was shared with a second study, whose subject was human thymus T cells. As described in the second report: In Finland, the donors were immunologically healthy infants who were having open corrective cardiac surgery for congenital heart defects. Thymus tissue was collected as surgical resects that were removed during corrective cardiac surgery. V and J gene segment usage appeared biased in both thymic and peripheral blood repertoires. The related research found that thymic TCR repertoires overlapped highly between unrelated individuals. The study characterized TCR alpha and beta repertoires from fewer than ten infant thymus samples and a few related peripheral blood samples. Donor ages ranged from about 6 to 250 days, and the cohort comprised about 6 male and a couple of female infants. Thymocytes were freed from the tissue by mechanical means and kept at -70 degrees C as pellets of roughly 9-33 million cells. Genomic DNA was extracted from frozen cell pellets with a QIAsymphony instrument. Using the immunoSEQ multiplex PCR assay, the TCRB and TCRAD loci were amplified from a standardized quantity of quality-controlled genomic DNA. Amplicons spanned the V(D)J region at a length sufficient to cover the CDR3 and identify V and J genes. Amplicon sequencing was performed on an Illumina platform through the commercial immunoSEQ service. Primer bias and sequencing errors were corrected as previously described, and TCRAD and TCRB were defined on the basis of the IMGT database. Analysis of the repertoires was done with immunoSEQ Analyzer 3.0 and VDJTools and included basic statistics, V/J segment usage, diversity estimates, rarefaction and pairwise overlap. Diversity was estimated with Chao1, ChaoE, Efron-Thisted, Shannon and inverse Simpson indices, and also on datasets down-sampled to the smallest sample. Repertoire overlap was assessed by strict matching of CDR3 nucleotide sequence, V gene and J gene, and clustering was done by Jaccard-based multidimensional scaling. Thymus samples yielded on average approximately 800,000 unique TCRB clonotypes, compared with 80,000 to 85,000 from blood samples.

This clonotype was obtained from a girl under three years old with a congenital heart defect. Donor details come from another sample of the same person, matched by shared clones. The chain joins TRBV30 to TRBJ1-3; D gene: possibly TRBD1, on 6 matching bases. Sequencing was done on a sample of thymocytes. The CDR3 sequence is CAWSASRGFGIFGNTIYF. Here is the DNA: TGTGCCTGGAGTGCCTCAAGGGGGTTCGGGATATTTGGAAACACCATATATTTT.